The 2 T cell receptor beta chains listed next were all sequenced from one sample in a study of blood T cell repertoires in COVID-19. Produced via immunoSEQ multiplex PCR; TCRdb's table is partial and in-frame only. The sample consists of roughly 200,000 clones, around 80% of them appearing once. The sample taken for sequencing was peripheral blood. The receptors shown here come from a man in his fifties or sixties who had recovered from COVID-19.

The rearrangement links TRBV28 to TRBJ2-7; 11 bases line up with TRBD1. This CDR3 contains 14 residues. V was clipped by 6 bases and J by 4 bases; unmatched bases: 5. Germline CDR1 MDHEN, CDR2 SYDVKM. DNA for the CDR3: TGTGCCAGCAGATGGGACAGGGGGACATACGAGCAGTACTTC. This sequence encodes CASRWDRGTYEQYF.

J is TRBJ2-1 and V is TRBV11-1; 11 nucleotides line up with TRBD2. The V gene end was trimmed by 6 bases and the J gene end by 10 bases; junction bases not matched to a gene: 8. CDR3 length: 14 residues. Germline V gene lookup returns CDR1 SGHAT and CDR2 FQDESV (reference sequence). CDR3 protein: CASRPLAGGGEQFF. The CDR3 DNA sequence: TGTGCCAGCAGGCCCCTAGCGGGAGGAGGCGAGCAGTTCTTC. The entire variable domain, with the rest obtained from reference TRBV11-1 and TRBJ2-1, is as follows: EAEVAQSPRYKITEKSQAVAFWCDPISGHATLYWYRQILGQGPELLVQFQDESVVDDSQLPKDRFSAERLKGVDSTLKIQPAELGDSAMYLCASRPLAGGGEQFFGPGTRLTVL.